This T cell receptor (beta chain) appears in the sequencing data of a study of tumor-infiltrating lymphocytes in primary liver carcinoma. Investigators took RNA and DNA out together from 20-30 mg of unsorted bulk tissue. Chronic HBV infection affected patients, none of whom had received treatment. TCR beta cDNA was reverse-transcribed from approximately 0.45 ug of total RNA. The reaction used a constant-region primer and ProtoScript II reverse transcriptase. Three nested multiplex PCR rounds, a slightly modified ARM-PCR method, built the TCR beta libraries. Two initial PCR rounds of 10 to 11 cycles each paired TRBV1-TRBV30 forward primers with a C-beta reverse primer. TCRdb re-called the multiplex PCR reads with MiXCR, one entry per CDR3 protein. The sample holds approximately 45,000 distinct CDR3 sequences, 65% to 85% seen once. Worth noting for this clonotype: The junction departs from the called germline gene at one end, perhaps through a read error.

The CDR3 spans 15 residues. Looked up from germline, CDR1 is LGHNA and CDR2 is YSLEER. This rearrangement joins TRBV4-3 to TRBJ2-3, with D perhaps matching TRBD2 (5 bases). Sequences were obtained from liver tumor tissue from sampling region 2. Subset denoted: tumor region T2, inferior pole. This TCR was recovered from a man aged 35 to 55 with primary liver carcinoma and hepatitis B virus infection. The DNA of the CDR3 is TGCGCCAGGAGCCAAGATGCCCGGGGAAGAGGTACCCAGTATTTT. This translates into CARSQDARGRGTQYF.